The 12 T cell receptor beta chains presented below share a single source sample, sequenced in a study of blood T cell repertoires in COVID-19. The assay was immunoSEQ multiplex PCR, and TCRdb's table has in-frame clones only and misses some. The sample records about 170,000 clones, 70% to 90% being singletons. Sequencing was performed on peripheral blood. These receptor sequences come from a woman of 80 years or more in a cohort sampled during active or convalescent COVID-19.

This clone was seen more than once but under ten times. V gene TRBV7-8 combines with J gene TRBJ1-2; 8 nucleotides align to TRBD1. The junction had 3 bases not matched to a gene; V was cut back by 5 bases and J by 1 base. The CDR3 has 14 residues. CDR1 and CDR2 from the germline V gene are SGHVS and FQNEAQ. Written as DNA, the CDR3 is TGTGCCAGCAGCCGGACAGGGAGTAACTATGGCTACACCTTC. Its protein product is CASSRTGSNYGYTF.

This clone was found once. This chain joins TRBV12-3 or TRBV12-4 and TRBJ1-3; D gene uncertain. V shed 4 bases and J shed 8 bases, with 12 bases lying between them. The CDR3 totals 13 residues. CDR3 DNA: TGTGCCAGCAGTTGGGCCACCGGGGACACCATATATTTT. Protein product: CASSWATGDTIYF.

The genes are TRBV28 and TRBJ1-5; no reliable D call. The V gene lost 6 bases and the J gene lost 5 bases, with 14 bases spanning the gap. This CDR3 has 14 amino acids. CDR1 MDHEN and CDR2 SYDVKM come from the germline V gene. The CDR3 sequence: CASRVERSDQPQHF. The CDR3 DNA reads as TGTGCCAGCAGGGTCGAGAGGAGCGATCAGCCCCAGCATTTT.

The V gene is TRBV6-5, the J gene TRBJ1-1; no firm D call. Germline V gene lookup returns CDR1 MNHEY and CDR2 SVGAGI. Trimming removed 3 bases from V and 2 bases from J, with 10 bases in between. The CDR3 is 14 amino acids. The CDR3 region has the DNA TGTGCCAGCAGTTATAGGCAGGCAAACACTGAAGCTTTCTTT. It codes for CASSYRQANTEAFF.

This chain joins TRBV19 and TRBJ2-6; 8 positions agree with TRBD1. The length of the CDR3 is 16 residues. V shed 5 bases and J 4 bases; nucleotides not matched to a gene: 7. Per germline, CDR1 LNHDA and CDR2 SQIVND (reference sequence). CDR3 nucleotides: TGTGCCAGTAGTCTAAGGACAGGGCAAGGGGCCAACGTCCTGACTTTC. Translating it yields CASSLRTGQGANVLTF.

J is TRBJ1-2 and V is TRBV6-5; D may be TRBD1 (5 bases). CDR3 length: 14 residues. Per the germline V gene, CDR1 is MNHEY and CDR2 is SVGAGI. Between the trimmed V and J ends, which lost 4 bases and 5 bases, there was a span of 14 bases. As DNA, the CDR3 is TGTGCCAGCAGTTCCGTGGGGGGAGTTTATGGCTACACCTTC. Its translation: CASSSVGGVYGYTF.

This clone was observed a few times. The chain carries TRBV7-2 and TRBJ1-5; D is perhaps TRBD1 (6 bases). The germline gives CDR1 SGHTA, CDR2 FQGNSA. The ends were cut back, 5 bases at V and 3 bases at J, with 17 bases in the middle. CDR3 length: 16 residues. As DNA, the CDR3 is TGTGCCAGCAGCCCACCCCGACAGGTTTTCAATCAGCCCCAGCATTTT. Translation: CASSPPRQVFNQPQHF.

The V and J genes are TRBV19 and TRBJ1-5; D gene uncertain. CDR3 length: 15 residues. Looked up from germline, CDR1 is LNHDA and CDR2 is SQIVND (reference sequence). V shed 7 bases and J shed 2 bases, with 15 bases lying between them. In DNA form, the CDR3 reads TGTGCCAGTAAAAGAGGAATATTGGGCAATCAGCCCCAGCATTTT. Encoded protein: CASKRGILGNQPQHF.

V usage is TRBV19 and J usage is TRBJ2-7, with 8 bases lining up with TRBD1. The length of the CDR3 is 13 residues. Germline CDR1 is LNHDA and CDR2 is SQIVND (reference sequence). With 7 bases clipped from V and 7 bases from J, the junction kept 9 bases outside the gene matches. The CDR3 DNA follows: TGTGCCAGTACGGCGGACAGGGCGGGGGAGCAGTACTTC. Protein: CASTADRAGEQYF.

The chain recombines TRBV15 with TRBJ2-7, with 10 bases matching TRBD2. The trim removed 0 bases at V and 0 bases at J, leaving 14 bases unmatched. The germline V gene has CDR1 LNHNV and CDR2 YYDKDF (reference sequence). CDR3 length: 20 amino acids. The CDR3, as DNA: TGTGCCACCAGCAGAGATCTCATAGCGGGGGGCAGGCAATACTCCTACGAGCAGTACTTC. Protein: CATSRDLIAGGRQYSYEQYF. Together with reference TRBV15 and TRBJ2-7, the CDR3 gives the full variable domain: DAMVIQNPRYQVTQFGKPVTLSCSQTLNHNVMYWYQQKSSQAPKLLFHYYDKDFNNEADTPDNFQSRRPNTSFCFLDIRSPGLGDTAMYLCATSRDLIAGGRQYSYEQYFGPGTRLTVT.

The chain has TRBV6-2 or TRBV6-3 and TRBJ2-5; perhaps TRBD1 as D (5 bases). The germline gives CDR1 MNHEY, CDR2 SVGEGT. V was clipped by 2 bases and J by 2 bases, with 21 bases between them. CDR3 length: 18 residues. CDR3 nucleotides: TGTGCCAGCAGTTACCCCACCCCCGACAGATTCTTGCAAGAGACCCAGTACTTC. Translated: CASSYPTPDRFLQETQYF.

The V call is TRBV15, the J call TRBJ2-5; D gene unclear. V gave up 1 base and J gave up 0 bases, with 12 bases separating them. The germline V gene encodes CDR1 LNHNV and CDR2 YYDKDF (reference sequence). There are 16 residues in the CDR3. The DNA of the CDR3 is TGTGCCACCAGCAGAGGGGCTAAGCTGGACCAAGAGACCCAGTACTTC. This codes for CATSRGAKLDQETQYF.